Shown below are 26 T cell receptor beta chains from a single sample sequenced in a study of T cell responses to AZD1222 COVID-19 vaccine. Only in-frame clones appear in the TCRdb table, and some are missing; sequencing was by immunoSEQ multiplex PCR. The sample consists of 85,000 to 95,000 clones, roughly 89% of them appearing once. Specimen: peripheral blood, collected on day 0 of AZD1222 vaccination. The receptor set was obtained from an adult in good health.

The chain employs TRBV7-7 and TRBJ2-2, with 9 bases fitting TRBD2. With 11 bases clipped from V and 1 base from J, the junction kept 2 bases outside the gene matches. Germline V gene sequence: CDR1 SSHAT, CDR2 FNYEAQ (reference sequence). The CDR3 loop spans 13 amino acids. CDR3 coding DNA: TGTGCCTTAGCGGGGGTGAACACCGGGGAGCTGTTTTTT. This gives the protein CALAGVNTGELFF.

This clone was seen a single time. This chain uses TRBV24-1 with TRBJ2-6; TRBD1 is a possible D gene (5 bases). Germline V gives CDR1 KGHDR, CDR2 SFDVKD. The CDR3 length is 17 residues. V lost 2 bases and J lost 0, with 10 bases in between. DNA for the CDR3: TGTGCCACCAGTGATTCGCAGGGAAGCTCTGGGGCCAACGTCCTGACTTTC. It yields the protein CATSDSQGSSGANVLTF.

The V and J genes are TRBV18 and TRBJ1-2; 9 bases agree with TRBD1. Germline trimming cut 0 bases from V and 2 bases from J; bases unmatched to any gene: 1. CDR3 length: 15 residues. Germline V lookup: CDR1 KGHSH, CDR2 LQKENI. CDR3 nucleotides: TGTGCCAGCTCACCACCGGGACAGGGAAACTATGGCTACACCTTC. This translates into CASSPPGQGNYGYTF.

The chain combines TRBV28 with TRBJ1-2; 7 nucleotides match TRBD1. The germline CDR1 and CDR2 sequences are MDHEN and SYDVKM. The CDR3 loop spans 15 amino acids. After removal of 6 bases from V and 8 bases from J, the junction contained 15 bases not matched to a gene. Here the CDR3 reads CASSPYLDRLEGYTF. DNA for the CDR3: TGTGCCAGCAGCCCGTACCTGGACAGGTTAGAGGGCTACACCTTC.

This clone was observed once. The chain recombines TRBV7-9 with TRBJ1-5; D is uncertain. V was shortened by 5 bases and J by 4 bases, with 6 bases between the two germline ends. CDR1 is SEHNR, CDR2 FQNEAQ, per germline (reference sequence). CDR3 length: 12 residues. The CDR3 DNA follows: TGTGCCAGCAGCCTACTGAATCAGCCCCAGCATTTT. Translation: CASSLLNQPQHF.

This chain uses TRBV2 with TRBJ2-1; maybe TRBD1 (8 bases). Germline V gene lookup returns CDR1 SNHLY and CDR2 FYNNEI. The CDR3 is made up of 14 amino acids. Trimming removed 5 bases from V and 4 bases from J, with 12 bases in between. The CDR3 loop is CASSKQGGYNEQFF. CDR3 nucleotides: TGTGCCAGCAGTAAACAGGGGGGGTACAATGAGCAGTTCTTC.

The genes are TRBV7-3 and TRBJ2-5; 8 bases align to TRBD1. V was pared by 2 bases and J by 7 bases, with 9 bases of the junction left unmatched. This CDR3 contains 15 residues. The V gene's germline CDR1 is SGHTA and CDR2 FQGTGA. CDR3 DNA sequence: TGTGCCAGCAGCTTAGGACAGGGAACTACCGTGACCCAGTACTTC. Its protein is CASSLGQGTTVTQYF.

The V gene is TRBV2, the J gene TRBJ2-2, with D possibly TRBD1 on 6 matching bases. Trimming took off 5 bases at V and 7 bases at J, with 20 bases between the two ends. Germline V gene lookup returns CDR1 SNHLY and CDR2 FYNNEI. This CDR3 contains 16 residues. The chain's CDR3 is CASSLDRLRLVGELFF. CDR3 nucleotide sequence: TGTGCCAGCAGTTTGGACAGATTAAGATTGGTCGGGGAGCTGTTTTTT.

The rearrangement joins TRBV25-1 to TRBJ2-7; no definite D call. The CDR3 is 13 residues long. The V gene's germline CDR1 is MGHDK and CDR2 SYGVNS. V gave up 4 bases and J gave up 0 bases, with 7 bases separating them. Here the CDR3 DNA reads TGTGCCAGCAGTGCGACGGACTCCTACGAGCAGTACTTC. This translates into CASSATDSYEQYF.

The chain uses TRBV3-1 (or the pseudogene TRBV3-2) and TRBJ2-1; 7 nucleotides match TRBD1. The CDR3 sequence is 13 residues long. With V trimmed by 2 bases and J by 11 bases, 6 bases remained unmatched. Germline V gene lookup returns CDR1 LGHDT and CDR2 YNNKEL (reference sequence). CDR3 bases: TGTGCCAGCAGCCAACTAACAGGGGCGAAGCAGTTCTTC. It yields the protein CASSQLTGAKQFF.

The chain carries TRBV9 and TRBJ1-2, with D tentatively TRBD1 (6 bases). The CDR3 sequence is 14 residues long. In germline, CDR1 is SGDLS, CDR2 YYNGEE. Trimming stripped 3 bases from V and 9 bases from J, with 18 bases between. CDR3 DNA sequence: TGTGCCAGCAGCGCCCCCGACAGGTTTATTAGCTACACCTTC. Protein sequence: CASSAPDRFISYTF.

This clone was picked up a small number of times. V is TRBV6-2 or TRBV6-3 and J is TRBJ2-1; 11 bases align to TRBD1. J was trimmed by 2 bases and V by 6 bases; bases with no gene match: 12. The germline gives CDR1 MNHEY, CDR2 SVGEGT. The CDR3 spans 18 residues. The CDR3 protein is CASSDRRTGGLPYNEQFF. CDR3 DNA sequence: TGTGCCAGCAGCGACCGGCGGACAGGGGGCCTCCCCTACAATGAGCAGTTCTTC.

This clone occurred once. V and J are TRBV4-3 and TRBJ1-1; a weak D match, TRBD1 (5 bases). The V and J ends lost 0 bases and 8 bases respectively, with 16 bases between them. This CDR3 region has 15 residues. Germline V gene lookup returns CDR1 LGHNA and CDR2 YSLEER. The CDR3 DNA sequence: TGCGCCAGCAGCCAAGATCCGGGGGGTGCCGGGGAAGCTTTCTTT. The encoded protein is CASSQDPGGAGEAFF.

The chain has TRBV14 and TRBJ1-1; TRBD1 might be the D (5 bases). The germline V and J ends were trimmed by 0 bases and 5 bases, with 13 bases remaining between them. Germline values: CDR1 SGHDN, CDR2 FVKESK. The CDR3 runs to 15 residues. The CDR3 DNA sequence: TGTGCCAGCAGCCAAGACGCAGGGCAGTGGACTGAAGCTTTCTTT. Its protein is CASSQDAGQWTEAFF.

V usage is TRBV7-6 and J usage is TRBJ2-1; TRBD2 matches 7 bases. The germline CDR1 and CDR2 sequences are SGHVS and FNYEAQ. The CDR3 totals 19 residues. V trimming: 5 bases; J trimming: 9 bases; junction bases outside the gene matches: 25. CDR3 nucleotides: TGTGCCAGCAGCCTTTTTGCGGGGGTTGGGCTCGCCCAAATCACTGAGCAGTTCTTC. Amino acid sequence: CASSLFAGVGLAQITEQFF.

V usage is TRBV3-1 (or the pseudogene TRBV3-2) and J usage is TRBJ2-7; 10 bases are a match to TRBD2. The CDR3 contains 16 residues. The V gene end was trimmed by 2 bases and the J gene end by 4 bases; junction bases not matched to a gene: 8. Germline V gene data show CDR1 as LGHDT and CDR2 as YNNKEL (reference sequence). This CDR3 reads CASSQTATSGSYEQYF. CDR3 coding DNA: TGTGCCAGCAGCCAAACGGCGACTAGCGGGTCTTACGAGCAGTACTTC.

A single count supports this clone. The genes are TRBV12-3 or TRBV12-4 and TRBJ2-1; D possibly corresponds to TRBD2 (5 bases). This CDR3 spans 12 amino acids. With 11 bases removed from V and 7 bases from J, the gap between germline ends came to 15 bases. The CDR3 DNA follows: TGTGCCTCTCACGGGGTTTCAAATGAGCAGTTCTTC. Amino acids: CASHGVSNEQFF.

This chain connects TRBV7-2 to TRBJ1-1; no definite D call. The germline gives CDR1 SGHTA, CDR2 FQGNSA. The CDR3 has 14 residues. Trimming shortened V by 5 bases and J by 1 base, and 11 bases separated the two germline ends. CDR3 in amino acids: CASSLRTSNTEAFF. CDR3 DNA: TGTGCCAGCAGCCTCCGAACTTCGAACACTGAAGCTTTCTTT.

The chain links TRBV27 to TRBJ1-2; possible D gene TRBD1, 6 bases. The CDR3 runs to 14 residues. From germline, CDR1 is MNHEY and CDR2 SMNVEV (reference sequence). V dropped 0 bases and J dropped 8 bases, with 13 bases sitting between them. Here the CDR3 DNA reads TGTGCCAGCAGTTTATCGGGGGCAGGGGCCGGCTACACCTTC. Encoded protein: CASSLSGAGAGYTF.

This chain links TRBV19 with TRBJ1-2; D is perhaps TRBD1 (6 bases). Germline CDR1 LNHDA, CDR2 SQIVND (reference sequence). The V end lost 7 bases, the J end lost 4 bases, and 28 bases lay between the germline ends. This CDR3 has 18 amino acids. The CDR3 loop is CASTRGPPIQGWGYGYTF. CDR3 bases: TGTGCCAGTACCCGTGGCCCCCCCATACAGGGATGGGGCTATGGCTACACCTTC.

This sequence joins TRBV7-2 and TRBJ2-7; 10 bases map to TRBD1. The germline CDR1 and CDR2 sequences are SGHTA and FQGNSA. This CDR3 is built from 15 residues. With V trimmed by 5 bases and J by 4 bases, 8 bases remained unmatched. For the CDR3, the DNA is TGTGCCAGCAGCAGCAGGGACAGGGGTGGGTACGAGCAGTACTTC. Protein: CASSSRDRGGYEQYF. Using reference TRBV7-2 and TRBJ2-7 for the parts outside the CDR3, the full variable domain is GAGVSQSPSNKVTEKGKDVELRCDPISGHTALYWYRQSLGQGLEFLIYFQGNSAPDKSGLPSDRFSAERTGGSVSTLTIQRTQQEDSAVYLCASSSRDRGGYEQYFGPGTRLTVT.

The J gene is TRBJ2-2, the V gene TRBV7-8; D is possibly TRBD1 or TRBD2 (5 bases each). V shed 5 bases and J shed 6 bases, with 13 bases lying between them. The CDR3 length is 14 residues. The V gene's germline CDR1 is SGHVS and CDR2 FQNEAQ. The CDR3 region has the DNA TGTGCCAGCAGCCCGGGGACCCCGGCCGGGGAGCTGTTTTTT. Its translation: CASSPGTPAGELFF. The full variable domain, in which reference TRBV7-8 and TRBJ2-2 provide the parts outside the CDR3, is GAGVSQSPRYKVAKRGQDVALRCDPISGHVSLFWYQQALGQGPEFLTYFQNEAQLDKSGLPSDRFFAERPEGSVSTLKIQRTQQEDSAVYLCASSPGTPAGELFFGEGSRLTVL.

The chain uses TRBV12-3 or TRBV12-4 and TRBJ1-3, with D possibly being TRBD1 (5 bases). V was pared by 5 bases and J by 4 bases, with 9 bases between. CDR3 size: 13 residues. Here the CDR3 reads CASSPYRGNTIYF. CDR3 nucleotide sequence: TGTGCCAGCAGTCCGTACAGGGGAAACACCATATATTTT.

The V gene is TRBV6-1, the J gene TRBJ2-7; possibly TRBD2 for D (6 bases). The V gene lost 2 bases and the J gene lost 0 bases, with 11 bases spanning the gap. The length of the CDR3 is 15 residues. Germline CDR1 and CDR2: MNHNS and SASEGT. The CDR3 nucleotides are TGTGCCAGCAGTGAATGGGGAGGCGTCTCCTACGAGCAGTACTTC. Residues: CASSEWGGVSYEQYF.

The chain is built from TRBV6-5 and TRBJ2-1; TRBD1 matches 9 bases. Trimming at V came to 7 bases and at J to 6 bases, leaving 7 bases not matched to a gene. CDR1 and CDR2 (germline): MNHEY, SVGAGI. The CDR3 sequence is 14 residues long. CDR3 amino acids: CASTRTGEGNEQFF. For the CDR3, the DNA is TGTGCCAGCACCAGGACAGGGGAAGGCAATGAGCAGTTCTTC.

The chain employs TRBV13 and TRBJ1-6; 7 nucleotides match TRBD1. Germline V gene data show CDR1 as PRHDT and CDR2 as FYEKMQ (reference sequence). CDR3 length: 14 amino acids. J lost 10 bases, V lost 5 bases, and 8 bases had no gene match. CDR3 loop: CASSGRQGSSPLHF. In DNA form, the CDR3 reads TGTGCCAGCAGCGGCAGACAGGGTAGCTCACCCCTCCACTTT.